These 19 T cell receptor beta chains came from one sample sequenced in a study of blood T cell repertoires in COVID-19. The method was immunoSEQ multiplex PCR; TCRdb's version includes in-frame clones alone and lacks a portion of them. The table includes about 250,000 clones, 90% to 95% detected once. Sequenced input: PBMCs or T cells enriched from blood (not recorded which). The receptor set was obtained from a woman aged 18-30 years who had recovered from COVID-19.

This rearrangement joins TRBV5-1 to TRBJ1-6, with D possibly matching TRBD1 (6 bases). The CDR3 extends over 13 amino acids. CDR1 is SGHRS and CDR2 is YFSETQ in the germline V gene. V was trimmed by 4 bases and J by 7 bases, leaving 9 bases between them. The CDR3 here is CASSTDSNSPLHF. The CDR3 DNA reads TGCGCCAGCAGCACGGACAGCAATTCACCCCTCCACTTT.

The chain couples TRBV15 to TRBJ2-3, with TRBD2 matching 7 bases. The V gene end was trimmed by 3 bases and the J gene end by 5 bases; junction bases not matched to a gene: 2. Germline loops: CDR1 LNHNV, CDR2 YYDKDF (reference sequence). CDR3 length: 13 amino acids. CDR3 residues: CATSRPGGDTQYF. CDR3 nucleotides: TGTGCCACCAGCAGGCCGGGGGGAGATACGCAGTATTTT.

The rearrangement uses TRBV19 and TRBJ1-2; no clear D. Germline CDR1 is LNHDA and CDR2 is SQIVND (reference sequence). The CDR3 consists of 13 residues. V was clipped by 2 bases and J by 2 bases, with 6 bases between them. The CDR3 is CASSITGNYGYTF. CDR3 DNA sequence: TGTGCCAGTAGTATAACCGGGAACTATGGCTACACCTTC.

The rearrangement joins TRBV5-1 to TRBJ2-2; possible D gene TRBD1, 6 bases. This CDR3 has 15 residues. In germline, CDR1 is SGHRS, CDR2 YFSETQ. Trimming cost V 2 bases and J 8 bases, with 16 bases left between them. Here the CDR3 DNA reads TGCGCCAGCAGCTTTAATGGCAGGGGAGAGGGGGAGCTGTTTTTT. Translation: CASSFNGRGEGELFF.

This chain joins TRBV4-1 and TRBJ1-5, with a tentative D call TRBD1 (6 bases). With 1 base removed from V and 3 bases from J, the gap between germline ends came to 16 bases. The CDR3 extends over 17 amino acids. Germline-derived CDR1 and CDR2 are MGHRA and YSYEKL. This CDR3 reads CASSQAQGGTLNQPQHF. The CDR3, as DNA: TGCGCCAGCAGCCAAGCACAGGGCGGAACTCTCAATCAGCCCCAGCATTTT.

The V call is TRBV5-1, the J call TRBJ1-6; 8 bases match TRBD1. CDR3 length equals 16 residues. CDR1 is SGHRS, CDR2 YFSETQ, per germline. The junction had 9 bases not matched to a gene; V was cut back by 0 bases and J by 10 bases. The CDR3 nucleotides are TGCGCCAGCAGCTTGGAAGGGCAGGGGGCTCAGTCACCCCTCCACTTT. It codes for CASSLEGQGAQSPLHF. Variable domain in full (rest from reference TRBV5-1 and TRBJ1-6): KAGVTQTPRYLIKTRGQQVTLSCSPISGHRSVSWYQQTPGQGLQFLFEYFSETQRNKGNFPGRFSGRQFSNSRSEMNVSTLELGDSALYLCASSLEGQGAQSPLHFGNGTRLTVT.

The chain employs TRBV19 and TRBJ2-6; D is possibly TRBD1 (6 bases). The V gene's germline CDR1 is LNHDA and CDR2 SQIVND (reference sequence). Trimming left V 3 bases short and J 0 bases short, with 15 bases between. The CDR3 spans 18 residues. The CDR3 loop is CASSIAGAPDSGANVLTF. CDR3 DNA: TGTGCCAGTAGTATCGCAGGGGCCCCGGACTCTGGGGCCAACGTCCTGACTTTC.

This chain uses TRBV2 with TRBJ2-2; 8 nucleotides match TRBD1. The CDR3 totals 15 residues. V dropped 6 bases and J dropped 0; count of bases not matched to a gene: 3. The germline V gene has CDR1 SNHLY and CDR2 FYNNEI. Here the CDR3 DNA reads TGTGCCAGCAGCGGACAGGGTACGAACACCGGGGAGCTGTTTTTT. It specifies CASSGQGTNTGELFF. Complete variable domain (other parts from reference TRBV2 and TRBJ2-2): EPEVTQTPSHQVTQMGQEVILRCVPISNHLYFYWYRQILGQKVEFLVSFYNNEISEKSEIFDDQFSVERPDGSNFTLKIRSTKLEDSAMYFCASSGQGTNTGELFFGEGSRLTVL.

The chain joins TRBV28 to TRBJ1-1, with D unresolved. The V and J ends lost 3 bases and 4 bases respectively, with 6 bases between them. The germline CDR1 and CDR2 sequences are MDHEN and SYDVKM. This CDR3 has 12 residues. CDR3 bases: TGTGCCAGCAGTTTGCGAGTCACTGAAGCTTTCTTT. Its translation is CASSLRVTEAFF.

V is TRBV7-2 and J is TRBJ2-5, with D unresolved. The CDR3 spans 13 residues. V lost 5 bases to trimming and J lost 3 bases, with 10 bases between them. CDR1 SGHTA and CDR2 FQGNSA come from the germline V gene. Written as DNA, the CDR3 is TGTGCCAGCAGCACAAGTCAGGAAGAGACCCAGTACTTC. Translating gives CASSTSQEETQYF.

The V call is TRBV7-3, the J call TRBJ2-5, with 9 bases lining up with TRBD2. V was pared by 5 bases and J by 4 bases, with 5 bases of the junction left unmatched. Germline loops: CDR1 SGHTA, CDR2 FQGTGA. The CDR3 is made up of 14 amino acids. The CDR3 DNA sequence: TGTGCCAGCAGCCCAGCGGGAGGAGTAGAGACCCAGTACTTC. It specifies CASSPAGGVETQYF. Full variable domain (outside the CDR3, taken from reference TRBV7-3 and TRBJ2-5): GAGVSQTPSNKVTEKGKYVELRCDPISGHTALYWYRQSLGQGPEFLIYFQGTGAADDSGLPNDRFFAVRPEGSVSTLKIQRTERGDSAVYLCASSPAGGVETQYFGPGTRLLVL.

The chain combines TRBV7-2 with TRBJ1-2, with D perhaps matching TRBD1 (6 bases). Germline V gene lookup returns CDR1 SGHTA and CDR2 FQGNSA. The CDR3 runs 14 residues. V lost 5 bases and J lost 7, with 17 bases in between. CDR3 loop: CASSPRPTGGGYTF. The CDR3 nucleotides read TGTGCCAGCAGCCCCCGGCCGACAGGCGGTGGCTACACCTTC.

V and J are TRBV6-4 and TRBJ2-3; 8 bases agree with TRBD1. The germline CDR1 and CDR2 sequences are MRHNA and SNTAGT. Trimming at V came to 4 bases and at J to 2 bases, leaving 5 bases not matched to a gene. This CDR3 spans 15 amino acids. The CDR3 spells CASSASTGDTDTQYF. The DNA for the CDR3 is TGTGCCAGCAGTGCCTCGACAGGGGACACAGATACGCAGTATTTT.

The genes are TRBV7-6 and TRBJ2-7, with TRBD2 matching 8 bases. This CDR3 has 13 residues. Germline V gives CDR1 SGHVS, CDR2 FNYEAQ. V lost 3 bases, J lost 2 bases, and 0 bases stayed unmatched. The CDR3 nucleotides read TGTGCCAGCAGCTTCGGGGGGGCCTACGAGCAGTACTTC. Translated: CASSFGGAYEQYF.

The chain combines TRBV6-2 or TRBV6-3 with TRBJ1-5, with 7 bases fitting TRBD1. CDR1 is MNHEY and CDR2 is SVGEGT in the germline V gene. The CDR3 runs 16 residues. V shed 4 bases and J 4 bases; nucleotides not matched to a gene: 10. Here the CDR3 reads CASSSRRQGENQPQHF. The CDR3 nucleotides read TGTGCCAGCAGTTCCCGTAGACAGGGCGAGAATCAGCCCCAGCATTTT.

The chain is built from TRBV2 and TRBJ1-2; 11 bases are a match to TRBD1. The CDR3 spans 15 residues. V was clipped by 8 bases and J by 0 bases; unmatched bases: 5. Germline V lookup: CDR1 SNHLY, CDR2 FYNNEI. CDR3 DNA: TGTGCCAGCGAGCGGGACAGGGGGGCTAACTATGGCTACACCTTC. Amino acid sequence: CASERDRGANYGYTF.

This clone was recorded once. This chain joins TRBV10-3 and TRBJ2-3; perhaps TRBD1 as D (6 bases). The V end lost 2 bases, the J end lost 11 bases, and 17 bases lay between the germline ends. The germline CDR1 and CDR2 sequences are ENHRY and SYGVKD. The CDR3 length is 14 residues. CDR3: CAISEVVQGFQQYF. The CDR3 DNA reads TGTGCCATCAGTGAGGTGGTTCAGGGGTTCCAGCAGTATTTT.

This chain joins TRBV19 and TRBJ1-5, with a possible D match to TRBD1 (5 bases). V lost 4 bases, J lost 6 bases, and 10 bases lay in between. Germline V lookup: CDR1 LNHDA, CDR2 SQIVND (reference sequence). The CDR3 loop spans 13 amino acids. Here the CDR3 reads CASSSQGGQPQHF. For the CDR3, the DNA is TGTGCCAGTAGTAGTCAGGGAGGTCAGCCCCAGCATTTT.

The table lists this clone with a few counts. The rearrangement joins TRBV4-2 to TRBJ2-2, with 8 bases aligning to TRBD1. The trim removed 0 bases at V and 0 bases at J, leaving 3 bases unmatched. The CDR3 is made up of 17 amino acids. The germline V gene encodes CDR1 LGHNA and CDR2 YNFKEQ. The CDR3 coding sequence is TGTGCCAGCAGCCAAGAAACAGGGGGGACGAACACCGGGGAGCTGTTTTTT. It encodes CASSQETGGTNTGELFF.